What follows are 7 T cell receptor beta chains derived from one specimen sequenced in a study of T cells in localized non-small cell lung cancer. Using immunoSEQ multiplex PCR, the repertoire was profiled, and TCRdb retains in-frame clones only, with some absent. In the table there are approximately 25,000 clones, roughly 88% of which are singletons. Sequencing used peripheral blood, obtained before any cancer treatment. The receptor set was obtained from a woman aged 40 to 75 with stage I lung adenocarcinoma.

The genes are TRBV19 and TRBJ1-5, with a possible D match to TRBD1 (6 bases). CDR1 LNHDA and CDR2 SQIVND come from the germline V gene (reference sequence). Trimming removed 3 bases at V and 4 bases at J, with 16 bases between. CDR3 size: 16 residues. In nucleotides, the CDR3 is TGTGCCAGTAGTATTTTCGCGGACAGTAATAATCAGCCCCAGCATTTT. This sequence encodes CASSIFADSNNQPQHF.

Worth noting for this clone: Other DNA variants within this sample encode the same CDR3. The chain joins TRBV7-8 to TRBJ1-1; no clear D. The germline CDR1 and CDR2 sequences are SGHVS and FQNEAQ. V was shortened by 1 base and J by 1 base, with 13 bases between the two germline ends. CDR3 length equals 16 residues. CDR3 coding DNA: TGTGCCAGCAGCTTAGGAGTGTCGCCGGAGAACACTGAAGCTTTCTTT. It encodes CASSLGVSPENTEAFF. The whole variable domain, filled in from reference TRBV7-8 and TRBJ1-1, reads GAGVSQSPRYKVAKRGQDVALRCDPISGHVSLFWYQQALGQGPEFLTYFQNEAQLDKSGLPSDRFFAERPEGSVSTLKIQRTQQEDSAVYLCASSLGVSPENTEAFFGQGTRLTVV.

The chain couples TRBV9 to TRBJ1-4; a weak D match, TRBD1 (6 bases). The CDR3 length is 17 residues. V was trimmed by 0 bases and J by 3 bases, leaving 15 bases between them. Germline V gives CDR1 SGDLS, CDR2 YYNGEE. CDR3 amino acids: CASSVGSRGGPNEKLFF. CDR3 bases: TGTGCCAGCAGCGTAGGAAGCAGGGGCGGTCCTAATGAAAAACTGTTTTTT.

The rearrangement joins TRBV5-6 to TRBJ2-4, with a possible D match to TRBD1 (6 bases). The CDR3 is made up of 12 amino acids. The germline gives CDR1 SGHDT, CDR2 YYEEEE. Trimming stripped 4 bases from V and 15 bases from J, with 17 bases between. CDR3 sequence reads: CASSRPDSAGYF. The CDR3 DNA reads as TGTGCCAGCAGCAGGCCGGACAGCGCGGGGTACTTC.

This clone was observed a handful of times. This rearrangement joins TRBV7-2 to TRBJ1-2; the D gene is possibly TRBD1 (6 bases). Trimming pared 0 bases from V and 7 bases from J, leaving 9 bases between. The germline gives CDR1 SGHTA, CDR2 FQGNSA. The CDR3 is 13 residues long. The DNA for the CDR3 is TGTGCCAGCAGCTTAGCTGGGGGGGCTGGCTACACCTTC. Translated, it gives CASSLAGGAGYTF.

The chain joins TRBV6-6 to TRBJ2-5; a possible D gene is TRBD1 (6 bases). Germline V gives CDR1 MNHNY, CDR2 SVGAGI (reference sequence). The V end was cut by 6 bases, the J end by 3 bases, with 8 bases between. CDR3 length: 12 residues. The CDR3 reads CASRGAEETQYF. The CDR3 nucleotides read TGTGCCAGCAGGGGGGCCGAAGAGACCCAGTACTTC.

This CDR3 reads CASSGPSTDTQYF. CDR3 nucleotides: TGTGCCAGCAGCGGTCCTAGCACAGATACGCAGTATTTT. This chain joins TRBV9 and TRBJ2-3; D gene uncertain. The CDR3 totals 13 residues. Germline CDR1 reads SGDLS; CDR2 reads YYNGEE. The germline V and J ends were trimmed by 3 bases and 0 bases, with 5 bases remaining between them.